This entry features one TCR beta chain sequence. Its antigen is still unknown. These data are taken from a study of T cells expressing NK-cell markers. About the research overall: One of the eight sequenced donors was seronegative, whereas the other seven were HCMV-seropositive. Regarding the study as a whole: Top CD8+ clonotypes included the dominant CD3+CD56+NKG2C+ clonotypes in several donors.

The germline V gene encodes CDR1 DFQATT and CDR2 SNEGSKA (reference sequence). The CDR3 has 15 amino acids. Using the 5' RACE reads, TCRdb records one entry per CDR3 protein without DNA. The sample table sets out 200,000 to 300,000 distinct CDR3 sequences. The source material was blood T cells: a sorted CD56 or NKG2C T cell subset, CD4+ or CD8+ T cells, or bulk PBMC T cells (not recorded which). This TCR derives from a man between 18 and 35 years old in good health. V usage is TRBV20-1 and J usage is TRBJ2-3. This CDR3 reads CSARDQGLATDTQYF.